This TCR beta chain was sequenced for a study of T-cell memory formation after mild COVID-19. TCRdb independently ran MiXCR on the 5' RACE reads; one entry per CDR3 protein. The data show fewer than 700,000 distinct CDR3 sequences, roughly 18% seen once. This clonotype was sampled from an adult woman who had mild COVID-19 (a few samples of this study predate the infection). Cell type and time point are not known. What was sequenced was PBMCs or a T cell subset sorted from them (not recorded which).

DNA of the CDR3: TGCAGTGCTAGAGATGAGGGGACCGGAGAGACCCAGTACTTC. Translation: CSARDEGTGETQYF. The chain couples TRBV20-1 to TRBJ2-5, with D perhaps assigned TRBD1 or TRBD2 (5 bases each). Between the trimmed V and J ends, which lost 0 bases and 4 bases, there was a span of 12 bases. The CDR3 covers 14 residues. The germline V gene has CDR1 DFQATT and CDR2 SNEGSKA (reference sequence).